This paragraph reports one T cell receptor (beta chain). The sample comes from a study of OX40 agonist ivuxolimab in advanced cancers. In the study overall: Administration of intravenous ivuxolimab to patients occurred every 2 weeks at 0.01 to 10 mg/kg.

In germline, CDR1 is SGHVS, CDR2 FNYEAQ. The CDR3 extends over 19 amino acids. The junction had 18 bases not matched to a gene; V was cut back by 1 base and J by 7 bases. TCRdb's table, derived via immunoSEQ multiplex PCR, lists solely in-frame clones and lacks some. The sample carries 60,000 to 85,000 clones, about 90% recorded once. The investigators sampled blood at baseline, at cycle 4 day 1, and at cycle 7 day 1. The TCR sequence derives from an adult with an advanced solid tumor such as melanoma, head and neck, liver or kidney cancer. The rearrangement joins TRBV7-6 to TRBJ2-1; the match to TRBD2 covers 8 bases. Sample: CD4+ or CD8+ T cells sorted from blood, taken in a trial of the OX40 agonist ivuxolimab. Here the CDR3 reads CASSLVVAYSGESNNEQFF. In DNA form, the CDR3 reads TGTGCCAGCAGCTTAGTAGTTGCCTATAGCGGGGAGAGTAATAATGAGCAGTTCTTC.